What follows are 17 T cell receptor beta chains derived from one specimen sequenced in a study of Graves' ophthalmopathy and Graves' hyperthyroidism. Beta-chain TCR CDR3 regions were amplified from RNA transcripts. Second-round multiplex PCR followed a first-round RT-PCR using HTBI primers. TCRdb independently ran MiXCR on the multiplex PCR reads; one entry per CDR3 protein. The data hold 560,000 or so distinct CDR3 sequences, with about 40% observed a single time. The sequenced sample consisted of peripheral blood or thyroid tissue (not recorded which). The receptors here all came from an adult man with Graves' hyperthyroidism.

The chain uses TRBV30 and TRBJ1-5; a possible D gene is TRBD1 (5 bases). V shed 0 bases and J shed 4 bases, with 10 bases lying between them. Germline V gives CDR1 GTSNPN, CDR2 SVGIG (reference sequence). The CDR3 is made up of 14 amino acids. The CDR3 nucleotides read TGTGCCTGGAGTGTAGGGGTCGGAAATCAGCCCCAGCATTTT. This codes for CAWSVGVGNQPQHF.

J is TRBJ2-3 and V is TRBV7-2; D remains ambiguous. This CDR3 is 13 amino acids long. Germline-derived CDR1 and CDR2 are SGHTA and FQGNSA. V lost 5 bases, J lost 1 base, and 7 bases lay in between. For the CDR3, the DNA is TGTGCCAGCAGCAACCGGGGCACAGATACGCAGTATTTT. Protein product: CASSNRGTDTQYF.

This clonotype was picked up a small number of times. The J gene is TRBJ2-5, the V gene TRBV24-1; possibly TRBD2 for D (5 bases). The CDR3 sequence is 15 residues long. The germline V gene encodes CDR1 KGHDR and CDR2 SFDVKD. V lost 3 bases and J lost 2, with 12 bases in between. The CDR3, as DNA: TGTGCCACCAGTGATCCCATCGGGGAGCAAGAGACCCAGTACTTC. Its translation is CATSDPIGEQETQYF.

V is TRBV5-6 and J is TRBJ2-7, with D tentatively TRBD1 or TRBD2 (6 bases each). The germline V gene has CDR1 SGHDT and CDR2 YYEEEE. This CDR3 comprises 14 residues. Trimming took off 4 bases at V and 3 bases at J, with 14 bases between the two ends. The chain's CDR3 is CASSGGLLVYEQYF. The DNA for the CDR3 is TGTGCCAGCAGCGGGGGGCTCCTGGTCTACGAGCAGTACTTC. Looking up the rest from reference TRBV5-6 and TRBJ2-7 gives the full variable domain: DAGVTQSPTHLIKTRGQQVTLRCSPKSGHDTVSWYQQALGQGPQFIFQYYEEEERQRGNFPDRFSGHQFPNYSSELNVNALLLGDSALYLCASSGGLLVYEQYFGPGTRLTVT.

The chain joins TRBV2 to TRBJ1-5, with D possibly matching TRBD1 (5 bases). Germline CDR1 is SNHLY and CDR2 is FYNNEI. The CDR3 is made up of 13 amino acids. Trimming took 10 bases from V and 7 from J, leaving 17 bases between them. CDR3 sequence (DNA): TGTGCCATCAGCTCAGGGAGCGGCCAGCCCCAGCATTTT. Its translation is CAISSGSGQPQHF.

This clonotype was counted many times. V gene TRBV9 combines with J gene TRBJ1-1, with D possibly matching TRBD1 (6 bases). This CDR3 is 13 amino acids long. V shed 3 bases and J shed 7 bases, with 13 bases lying between them. Germline CDR1 is SGDLS and CDR2 is YYNGEE. CDR3 protein: CASSARGLGEAFF. CDR3 coding DNA: TGTGCCAGCAGCGCCAGGGGTCTGGGTGAAGCTTTCTTT.

To note about this clonotype: A read error is possible here, since a much larger clone lies one base away. The V and J genes are TRBV19 and TRBJ2-7; tentative D call: TRBD2 (5 bases). The CDR3 loop spans 14 amino acids. CDR1 and CDR2 (germline): LNHDA, SQIVND (reference sequence). Trimming took 9 bases from V and 6 from J, leaving 21 bases between them. The CDR3 coding sequence is TGTGCCAGCAGCTTGGGAGAGGAAGAAGGCGAGCAGTACTTC. It encodes CASSLGEEEGEQYF. Full variable domain (rest looked up from reference TRBV19 and TRBJ2-7): DGGITQSPKYLFRKEGQNVTLSCEQNLNHDAMYWYRQDPGQGLRLIYYSQIVNDFQKGDIAEGYSVSREKKESFPLTVTSAQKNPTAFYLCASSLGEEEGEQYFGPGTRLTVT.

The genes are TRBV7-9 and TRBJ1-2; tentatively, D is TRBD1 (5 bases). The germline gives CDR1 SEHNR, CDR2 FQNEAQ (reference sequence). The CDR3 has 13 amino acids. V gave up 1 base and J gave up 8 bases, with 11 bases separating them. The CDR3: CASSLVTGDGYTF. Written as DNA, the CDR3 is TGTGCCAGCAGCTTAGTAACGGGGGACGGCTACACCTTC. The full variable domain, in which reference TRBV7-9 and TRBJ1-2 provide the parts outside the CDR3, is DTGVSQNPRHKITKRGQNVTFRCDPISEHNRLYWYRQTLGQGPEFLTYFQNEAQLEKSRLLSDRFSAERPKGSFSTLEIQRTEQGDSAMYLCASSLVTGDGYTFGSGTRLTVV.

This clonotype was observed many times. The V gene is TRBV13, the J gene TRBJ2-5; TRBD2 might be the D (7 bases). The V and J ends lost 0 bases and 5 bases respectively, with 22 bases between them. Germline CDR1 reads PRHDT; CDR2 reads FYEKMQ (reference sequence). This CDR3 has 18 residues. Written as DNA, the CDR3 is TGTGCCAGCAGCTTAGGCCCACCGGGAGGAGGGGGGAGCGAGACCCAGTACTTC. It codes for CASSLGPPGGGGSETQYF.

This clonotype has a count of ten or more. The rearrangement links TRBV20-1 to TRBJ1-1; 7 positions match TRBD1. The CDR3 has 16 residues. Germline V gene data show CDR1 as DFQATT and CDR2 as SNEGSKA (reference sequence). The ends lost 0 bases at V and 3 bases at J; junction bases unmatched: 10. CDR3 sequence: CSARDTFTDRDTEAFF. CDR3 in DNA: TGCAGTGCTAGAGATACCTTTACCGACAGGGACACTGAAGCTTTCTTT.

The chain employs TRBV29-1 and TRBJ2-7, with 7 bases matching TRBD1. This CDR3 is built from 12 residues. The trim removed 8 bases at V and 5 bases at J, leaving 9 bases unmatched. Germline CDR1 reads SQVTM; CDR2 reads ANQGSEA. This CDR3 is CSSDRVVDEQYF. The CDR3 DNA reads as TGCAGCAGTGACAGGGTTGTGGACGAGCAGTACTTC.

Of note for this clonotype: A junction end diverges from the germline sequence, so it may reflect a read error. The genes are TRBV7-8 and TRBJ1-1; D not resolved. The germline V gene has CDR1 SGHVS and CDR2 FQNEAQ. CDR3 size: 14 residues. DNA of the CDR3: TGTGCCAACAGCTTGTCGACCTACGACACTGAAGCTTTCTTT. It is translated as CANSLSTYDTEAFF.

In the case of this clonotype: The junction shows a germline mismatch at one end, possibly a read error. The V gene is TRBV10-2, the J gene TRBJ1-1; TRBD1 aligns across 9 bases. This CDR3 is built from 14 residues. Germline values: CDR1 WSHSY, CDR2 SAAADI. CDR3 DNA sequence: TGTGCCAGCACCCGGACAGGGGTTTTGACTGAAGCTTTCTTT. Its protein is CASTRTGVLTEAFF.

The V gene is TRBV20-1, the J gene TRBJ2-5, with D tentatively TRBD2 (6 bases). Germline lookup yields CDR1 DFQATT and CDR2 SNEGSKA (reference sequence). Trimming took off 3 bases at V and 2 bases at J, with 10 bases between the two ends. The CDR3 consists of 13 residues. The CDR3 DNA follows: TGCAGTGCTAGTCCGACTAGACAAGAGACCCAGTACTTC. It yields the protein CSASPTRQETQYF.

This clonotype was detected many times. The gene calls are TRBV5-5 and TRBJ2-2; D unresolved. Deletions cut 1 base from V and 2 bases from J, with 12 bases between. The CDR3 consists of 16 residues. CDR1 and CDR2 (germline): SGHKS, YYEKEE (reference sequence). The CDR3 region is CASSLWQALNTGELFF. The CDR3, as DNA: TGTGCCAGCAGCTTGTGGCAGGCCTTAAACACCGGGGAGCTGTTTTTT.

Ten or more counts support this clonotype. The V gene is TRBV2, the J gene TRBJ2-5, with D tentatively TRBD1 (7 bases). The CDR3 length is 15 residues. Germline-derived CDR1 and CDR2 are SNHLY and FYNNEI. The V end lost 6 bases, the J end lost 5 bases, and 19 bases lay between the germline ends. CDR3 coding DNA: TGTGCCAGCAGGGGAGGCCAGGGGGGATGGGAGACCCAGTACTTC. This codes for CASRGGQGGWETQYF.

The J gene is TRBJ2-2, the V gene TRBV12-3 or TRBV12-4, with 12 bases matching TRBD2. The V segment lost 1 base and the J segment 4 bases; nucleotides outside the gene matches: 7. The length of the CDR3 is 18 residues. This CDR3 is CASSLVRTSGEGTGELFF. CDR3 nucleotides: TGTGCCAGCAGTTTAGTCCGGACTAGCGGGGAGGGCACCGGGGAGCTGTTTTTT.